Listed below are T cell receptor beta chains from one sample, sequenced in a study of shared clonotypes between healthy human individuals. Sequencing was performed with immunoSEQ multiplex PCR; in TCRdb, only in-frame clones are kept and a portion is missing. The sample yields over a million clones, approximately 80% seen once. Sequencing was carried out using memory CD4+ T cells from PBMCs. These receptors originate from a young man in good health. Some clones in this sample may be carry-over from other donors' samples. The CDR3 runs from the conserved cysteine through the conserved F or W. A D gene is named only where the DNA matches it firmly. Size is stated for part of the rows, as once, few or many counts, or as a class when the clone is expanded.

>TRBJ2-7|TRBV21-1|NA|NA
TGTGCCAGCTGGGACAGGGGAGACGAGCAGTACTTC
CASWDRGDEQYF
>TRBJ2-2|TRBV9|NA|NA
TGTGCCAGCAGCGTACGCCCGACCGGGGAGCTGTTTTTT
CASSVRPTGELFF
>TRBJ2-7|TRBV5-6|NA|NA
TGTGCCAGCAGCTTGCGGGGCCCAAAGTACTTC
CASSLRGPKYF
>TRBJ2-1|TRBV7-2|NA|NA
TGTGCCAGCAGCTCGGGACGAAACAATGAGCAGTTCTTC
CASSSGRNNEQFF
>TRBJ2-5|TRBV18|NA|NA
TGTGCCAGCTCACCATTGGAGACCCAGTACTTC
CASSPLETQYF
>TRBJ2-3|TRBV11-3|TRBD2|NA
TGTGCCAGCAGCGCGGGACTAGCGGGAGTGGGAGATACGCAGTATTTT
CASSAGLAGVGDTQYF
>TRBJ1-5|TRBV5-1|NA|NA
TGCGCCAGCAGCGCAGGGGACGGCAATCAGCCCCAGCATTTT
CASSAGDGNQPQHF
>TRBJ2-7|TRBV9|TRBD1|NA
TGTGCCAGCAGCTCCGGGACAGGGGTCAACGAGCAGTACTTC
CASSSGTGVNEQYF
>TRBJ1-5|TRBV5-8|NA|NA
TGTGCCAGCAGCTTGGGAGGACAAATCAATCAGCCCCAGCATTTT
CASSLGGQINQPQHF
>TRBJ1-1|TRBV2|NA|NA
TGTGCCAGCAGTGAGCAGGGGAGGAGGACTGAAGCTTTCTTT
CASSEQGRRTEAFF
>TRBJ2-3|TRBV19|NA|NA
TGTGCCAGTAGTAAAGTTGGCGGGACCACAGATACGCAGTATTTT
CASSKVGGTTDTQYF
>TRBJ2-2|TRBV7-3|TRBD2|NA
TGTGCCAGCAGCTTACTCCTAGCGGGAGGGCGAACGGGGGAGCTGTTTTTT
CASSLLLAGGRTGELFF
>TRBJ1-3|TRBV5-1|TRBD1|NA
TGCGCCAGCAGCCCACAGGGGGCTGGAAACACCATATATTTT
CASSPQGAGNTIYF
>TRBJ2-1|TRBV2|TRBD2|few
TGTGCCAGCAGAAGGACTAGCGGGAGGGCCACCAATGAGCAGTTCTTC
CASRRTSGRATNEQFF
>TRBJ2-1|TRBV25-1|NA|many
TGTGCCAGCAGTGAACCCCAGACTCCAAGCTCCTACAATGAGCAGTTCTTC
CASSEPQTPSSYNEQFF
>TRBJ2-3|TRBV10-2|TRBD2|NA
TGCGCCAGCAGTCTAGCGGGAGCCTCCCTGGGGTCGTTGCCGCAGTATTTT
CASSLAGASLGSLPQYF
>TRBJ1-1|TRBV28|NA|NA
TGTGCCAGCAGCCCTTTAATCCAGCCTGGGGCTTTCTTT
CASSPLIQPGAFF
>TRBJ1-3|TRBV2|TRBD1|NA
TGTGCCAGCAGTGAAGGGGTAGGGGGCGCCGTTTCTTTT
CASSEGVGGAVSF
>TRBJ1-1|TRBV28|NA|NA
TGTGCCAGCAGTATCAAGGGACGTCTAGAAGCTTTCTTT
CASSIKGRLEAFF
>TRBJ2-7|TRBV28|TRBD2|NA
TGTGCCAGCAGTTACCTAGCGGGACTGGGGTATGACGAGCAGTACTTC
CASSYLAGLGYDEQYF
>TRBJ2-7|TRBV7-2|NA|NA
TGTGCCAGCAGCCCCCGGGACATGTACGAGCAGTACTTC
CASSPRDMYEQYF
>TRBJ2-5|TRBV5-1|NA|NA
TGCGCCAGCAGCTTGGCCGCTGGGGAAGAGACCCAGTACTTC
CASSLAAGEETQYF
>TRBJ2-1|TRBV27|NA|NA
TGTGCCAGCAGCATTAAGAGGGGGGATGAGCAGTTCTTC
CASSIKRGDEQFF
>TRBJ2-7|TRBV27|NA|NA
TGTGCCAGCAGTTCCCGACTTGGGAGTGACGAGCAGTACTTC
CASSSRLGSDEQYF
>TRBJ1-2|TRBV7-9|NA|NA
TGCGCCAGCAGCTTAGTCAGGCAGTGGAGCTTGGACTATGGCTACACCTTC
CASSLVRQWSLDYGYTF
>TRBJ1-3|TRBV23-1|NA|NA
TGCGCCAGCAGCCCACGGTGGTGGTACTCTGGAAACACCATATATTTT
CASSPRWWYSGNTIYF
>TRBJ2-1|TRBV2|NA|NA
TGTGCCAGCAGTCTACACCGAGGCAAGACAGGCGGCCCCTCCTACAATGAGCAGTTCTTC
CASSLHRGKTGGPSYNEQFF
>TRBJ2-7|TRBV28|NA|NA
TGTGCCAGCAGTTTACGGCGATACGAGCAGTACTTC
CASSLRRYEQYF
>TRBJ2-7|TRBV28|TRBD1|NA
TGTGCCAGCAGCGCCCGGGACAGAAGACTGCAGTACTTC
CASSARDRRLQYF
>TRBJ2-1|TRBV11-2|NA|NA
TGTGCCAGCAGTTTCAGTGGCTCAGGCCAGTACAATGAGCAGTTCTTC
CASSFSGSGQYNEQFF
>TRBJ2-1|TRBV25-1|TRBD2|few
TGTGCCAGCAGTGCTAGCGGGAGGTCCTACAATGAGCAGTTCTTC
CASSASGRSYNEQFF
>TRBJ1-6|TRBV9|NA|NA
TGTGCCAGCAGCGTGTCCCGGGAGACATCACCCCTCCACTTT
CASSVSRETSPLHF
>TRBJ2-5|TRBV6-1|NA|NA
TGTGCCAGCAGTCAGAACGCCTTTCAAGAGACCCAGTACTTC
CASSQNAFQETQYF
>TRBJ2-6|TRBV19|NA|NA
TGTGCCAGTAGGGGCTCTGGGGCCAACGTCCTGACTTTC
CASRGSGANVLTF
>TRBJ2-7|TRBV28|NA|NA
TGTGCCAGCAGTTTATCTTATCTCGAGCAGTACTTC
CASSLSYLEQYF
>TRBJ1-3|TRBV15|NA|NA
TGTGCCACCAGCAGAGAGGACAGAAGGACTGGAAACACCATATATTTT
CATSREDRRTGNTIYF
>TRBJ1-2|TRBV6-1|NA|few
TGTGCCAGCAGTGTCGGACAGAACTATGGCTACACCTTC
CASSVGQNYGYTF
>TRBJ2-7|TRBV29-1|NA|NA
TGCAGCGCCCAGGGGTGGCCATCCTACGAGCAGTACTTC
CSAQGWPSYEQYF
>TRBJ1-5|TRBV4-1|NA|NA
TGCGCCAGCAGCCAAGTCCGAACCCCCAGGGGCATCCAGCCCCAGCATTTT
CASSQVRTPRGIQPQHF
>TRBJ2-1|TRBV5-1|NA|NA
TGCGCCAGCAGCTCTAGCGTAGAGCAGTTCTTC
CASSSSVEQFF
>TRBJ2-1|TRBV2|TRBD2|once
TGTGCCAGCAGGGTCACGGGGGGGGAGCAGTTCTTC
CASRVTGGEQFF
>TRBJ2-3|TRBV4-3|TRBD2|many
TGCGCCAGCAGCCAACTTAGCGGGAGGGCCGGAGATACGCAGTATTTT
CASSQLSGRAGDTQYF
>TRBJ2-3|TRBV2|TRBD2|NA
TGTGCCAGCAGTGGTGGGACTATCACAGATACGCAGTATTTT
CASSGGTITDTQYF
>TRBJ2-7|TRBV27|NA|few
TGTGCCAGCAGTTTATCAAGAAGACTTCAGGGCTACGAGCAGTACTTC
CASSLSRRLQGYEQYF
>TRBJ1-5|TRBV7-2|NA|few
TGTGCCAGCAGCTTAGGATTAGGTCAGCCCCAGCATTTT
CASSLGLGQPQHF
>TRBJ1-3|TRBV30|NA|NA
TGTGCCTGGAGTGTTACGCCCGTCGGACCTGGAAACACCATATATTTT
CAWSVTPVGPGNTIYF
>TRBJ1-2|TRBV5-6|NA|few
TGTGCCAGCAGCCTTTGGACAGAGTATGGCTACACCTTC
CASSLWTEYGYTF
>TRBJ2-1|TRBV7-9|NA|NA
TGTGCCAGCAGCTTAGCATCAAATGAGCAGTTCTTC
CASSLASNEQFF
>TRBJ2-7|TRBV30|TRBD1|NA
TGTGCCTGGAGTGTTAAGTGGGACAGTACCTACGAGCAGTACTTC
CAWSVKWDSTYEQYF
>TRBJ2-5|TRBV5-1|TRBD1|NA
TGCGCCAGCAGGCCGGGACAGGGGGCAACGGAGACCCAGTACTTC
CASRPGQGATETQYF
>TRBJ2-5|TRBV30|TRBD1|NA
TGTGCCTGGAGGGGGGACAGTCCCGTCCAGACCCAGTACTTC
CAWRGDSPVQTQYF
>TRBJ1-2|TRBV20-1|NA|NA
TGCAGTGCTAGCCCTCCGTATGGCTACACCTTC
CSASPPYGYTF